The rows below give T cell receptor beta chains drawn from one sample of a study of blood T cells in healthy people across ages. Each CDR3 protein gets one entry after TCRdb re-called the 5' RACE reads with MiXCR. Of more than 700,000 distinct CDR3 sequences in the sample, less than 60% are singletons; the top ten hold less than 20%. Sequencing was carried out using blood. Receptors originate from a man older than 75 in good health. CDR3s include the opening cysteine and the closing phenylalanine or tryptophan. The D gene is left open where the match is weak. Size is stated for part of the rows, as once, few or many counts, or as a class when the clone is expanded.

d_call	clone_size	j_call	v_call	cdr3_aa	cdr3_nt
TRBD1	NA	TRBJ2-1	TRBV14	CASSPPGQGIYNEQFF	TGTGCCAGCAGCCCGCCGGGACAGGGGATTTACAATGAGCAGTTCTTC
NA	once	TRBJ1-6	TRBV12-3/TRBV12-4	CASSTTGSSPPHF	TGTGCCAGCAGTACAACGGGAAGTTCACCCCCCCACTTT
NA	once	TRBJ1-5	TRBV28	CASSRLWDQRNQPQHF	TGTGCCAGCAGTCGCTTATGGGACCAACGAAATCAGCCCCAGCATTTT
TRBD2	few	TRBJ2-3	TRBV5-1	CASSLAGLAQSTDTQYF	TGCGCCAGCAGCTTGGCCGGACTAGCGCAATCCACAGATACGCAGTATTTT
TRBD2	few	TRBJ2-7	TRBV7-4	CARFPSGRAHEQYF	TGTGCCCGATTTCCTAGCGGGAGGGCCCACGAGCAGTACTTC
NA	NA	TRBJ2-3	TRBV14	CASSRRTGTDTQYF	TGTGCCAGCAGCCGGAGGACAGGCACAGATACGCAGTATTTT
NA	NA	TRBJ2-1	TRBV29-1	CSVEVVQGLSYNEQFF	TGCAGCGTTGAAGTAGTGCAGGGTCTCTCCTACAATGAGCAGTTCTTC
NA	few	TRBJ2-1	TRBV7-8	CASRKQGISYNEQFF	TGTGCCAGCAGAAAACAGGGTATTAGCTACAATGAGCAGTTCTTC
TRBD1	few	TRBJ1-1	TRBV7-2	CASSGTGGTEAFF	TGTGCCAGCAGCGGGACAGGGGGCACTGAAGCTTTCTTT
NA	NA	TRBJ2-5	TRBV9	CASSMTWGGTQYF	TGTGCCAGCAGCATGACATGGGGCGGGACCCAGTACTTC
TRBD1	NA	TRBJ2-5	TRBV20-1	CSARQGARETQYF	TGCAGTGCTAGACAGGGGGCGAGAGAGACCCAGTACTTC
NA	few	TRBJ2-3	TRBV5-1	CASSLGTRRLDLTDTQYF	TGCGCCAGCAGCTTGGGGACCAGGCGACTTGACCTCACAGATACGCAGTATTTT
NA	NA	TRBJ1-5	TRBV4-2	CASSQDTEKPQHF	TGTGCCAGCAGCCAAGATACGGAAAAGCCCCAGCATTTT
NA	few	TRBJ2-7	TRBV7-2	CASSLIIEQYF	TGTGCCAGCAGCTTAATAATCGAGCAGTACTTC
TRBD1	NA	TRBJ1-4	TRBV7-9	CASSLVGTANEKLFF	TGTGCCAGCAGCTTAGTTGGGACAGCTAATGAAAAACTGTTTTTT
TRBD1	few	TRBJ2-5	TRBV7-2	CASSLLGQSPGTQYF	TGTGCCAGCAGCTTATTGGGACAGAGCCCGGGGACCCAGTACTTC
NA	NA	TRBJ2-5	TRBV18	CASSPQGLREETQYF	TGTGCCAGCTCACCACAAGGGTTGCGGGAAGAGACCCAGTACTTC